A single sample gave rise to the 21 T cell receptor beta chains below, sequenced in a study of T cell clonality in common variable immunodeficiency. The method was immunoSEQ multiplex PCR; TCRdb's version includes in-frame clones alone and lacks a portion of them. Listed for the sample are 35,000 or so clones, none seen a single time. Input material: peripheral blood mononuclear cells. The receptors were sampled from a person aged 18-70 years in good health.

The table lists this clone with many counts. CDR3 protein: CATSRVDSPTEAFF. The DNA read from the CDR3 is TGTGCCACCAGCAGAGTAGACAGCCCCACTGAA. V usage is TRBV15 and J usage is TRBJ1-1; maybe TRBD1 (5 bases). The read stops 3 residues short of the end of the CDR3; the missing end is completed from the germline J gene. V was pared by 1 base and J by 4 bases, with 10 bases between. CDR1 is LNHNV and CDR2 is YYDKDF in the germline V gene (reference sequence). The CDR3 has 14 residues.

This clone was seen many times. The read stops 3 residues short of the end of the CDR3; the missing end is completed from the germline J gene. The chain carries TRBV7-8 and TRBJ2-5; TRBD2 matches 11 bases. This CDR3 has 16 residues. V dropped 5 bases and J dropped 1; count of bases not matched to a gene: 6. Germline loops: CDR1 SGHVS, CDR2 FQNEAQ. The covered CDR3 bases are TGTGCCAGCAGCCGCGGACTAGCGGGCTTCCAAGAGACC. It specifies CASSRGLAGFQET. The whole CDR3 sequence is CASSRGLAGFQETQYF.

This clone has ten or more counts. The read stops 3 residues short of the end of the CDR3; the missing end is completed from the germline J gene. The rearrangement joins TRBV2 to TRBJ1-5, with D tentatively TRBD1 (5 bases). With 4 bases removed from V and 5 bases from J, the gap between germline ends came to 12 bases. This CDR3 region has 14 residues. The germline V gene has CDR1 SNHLY and CDR2 FYNNEI. The CDR3 sequence is CASSGGAGYQPQHF. The part of the CDR3 DNA that was read is TGTGCCAGCAGTGGCGGGGCAGGGTATCAGCCC.

This clone was observed at least ten times. The missing CDR3 end, 3 residues past where the read stops, is filled in from the germline J gene. This rearrangement joins TRBV6-2 or TRBV6-3 to TRBJ2-1, with 7 bases that match TRBD1. CDR1 MNHEY and CDR2 SVGEGT come from the germline V gene. V was pared by 2 bases and J by 2 bases, with 6 bases of the junction left unmatched. The CDR3 loop spans 16 amino acids. The CDR3 sequence is CASSYEWDSPYNEQFF. CDR3 bases read: TGTGCCAGCAGTTACGAGTGGGACAGCCCCTACAATGAG.

This clone occurred many times. The read gets to within 3 residues of the CDR3 end, and the germline J gene fills in the rest. The V gene is TRBV18, the J gene TRBJ1-2; 7 bases agree with TRBD1. The V gene end was trimmed by 5 bases and the J gene end by 2 bases; junction bases not matched to a gene: 2. This CDR3 is 13 amino acids long. Germline V lookup: CDR1 KGHSH, CDR2 LQKENI. The sequenced CDR3 bases are TGTGCCAGCTCAGCGACAGGGAACTATGGC. It is translated as CASSATGNYG. Given in full, the CDR3 is CASSATGNYGYTF.

This clone was recorded a few times. An end of the junction differs from the germline gene, which may be a read error. The read ends 3 residues early relative to the CDR3; the germline J gene fills the gap. The chain couples TRBV7-9 to TRBJ1-1; D is ambiguous. Germline values: CDR1 SEHNR, CDR2 FQNEAQ (reference sequence). This CDR3 spans 12 amino acids. CDR3 DNA, as far as it was read: TGTTCCAGCGGTTACTTGAACACTGAA. It codes for CSSGYLNTE. The whole CDR3 is CSSGYLNTEAFF.

This clone was detected many times. The read terminates 3 residues ahead of where the CDR3 ends, so the germline J gene completes it. V gene TRBV18 combines with J gene TRBJ2-3, with 12 bases fitting TRBD2. V gave up 3 bases and J gave up 0 bases; unmatched junction bases: 4. CDR3 size: 17 residues. From germline, CDR1 is KGHSH and CDR2 LQKENI. The CDR3 bases that were read are TGTGCCAGCTCACCGGGACTAGCGGGTACTAGCACAGATACG. Translating gives CASSPGLAGTSTDT. The whole CDR3 region reads CASSPGLAGTSTDTQYF.

This clone was found many times. The sequenced fragment ends 3 residues before the CDR3 boundary, so the rest is inferred from the germline J gene. The chain carries TRBV7-2 and TRBJ1-1, with D perhaps matching TRBD1 (6 bases). Germline values: CDR1 SGHTA, CDR2 FQGNSA. There are 15 residues in the CDR3. V shed 1 base and J shed 1 base, with 10 bases lying between them. Here the CDR3 reads CASSLVWTENTEAFF. The sequenced part of the CDR3 DNA is TGTGCCAGCAGCTTAGTCTGGACAGAGAACACTGAA.

Ten or more counts support this clone. The read falls 3 residues short of the CDR3 end, and the missing part is taken from the germline J gene. The V call is TRBV11-2, the J call TRBJ1-1; D ambiguous. CDR1 is SGHAT and CDR2 is FQNNGV in the germline V gene. This CDR3 has 13 amino acids. Trimming pared 1 base from V and 3 bases from J, leaving 6 bases between. Here the CDR3 reads CASSLAVDTEAFF. The sequenced part of the CDR3 DNA is TGTGCCAGCAGCTTAGCGGTGGACACTGAA. The full variable domain, rest sourced from reference TRBV11-2 and TRBJ1-1, is EAGVAQSPRYKIIEKRQSVAFWCNPISGHATLYWYQQILGQGPKLLIQFQNNGVVDDSQLPKDRFSAERLKGVDSTLKIQPAKLEDSAVYLCASSLAVDTEAFFGQGTRLTVV.

This clone was counted at least ten times. Read coverage stops 3 residues before the CDR3 terminus; the germline J gene supplies the remainder. The rearrangement joins TRBV28 to TRBJ1-4, with D possibly matching TRBD1 (5 bases). The V gene lost 8 bases and the J gene lost 3 bases, with 10 bases spanning the gap. Germline V gene sequence: CDR1 MDHEN, CDR2 SYDVKM. The length of the CDR3 is 13 residues. The CDR3 bases that were read are TGTGCCAGCGCGACAGTTCCTAATGAAAAA. Amino acid sequence: CASATVPNEK. In full, the CDR3 is CASATVPNEKLFF. Complete variable domain (other parts from reference TRBV28 and TRBJ1-4): DVKVTQSSRYLVKRTGEKVFLECVQDMDHENMFWYRQDPGLGLRLIYFSYDVKMKEKGDIPEGYSVSREKKERFSLILESASTNQTSMYLCASATVPNEKLFFGSGTQLSVL.

Ten or more counts support this clone. The read gets to within 3 residues of the CDR3 end, and the germline J gene fills in the rest. The chain has TRBV7-9 and TRBJ2-3, with a tentative D call TRBD2 (6 bases). V was shortened by 1 base and J by 6 bases, with 11 bases between the two germline ends. CDR3 length equals 14 residues. CDR1 is SEHNR, CDR2 FQNEAQ, per germline (reference sequence). Partial CDR3 DNA: TGTGCCAGCAGCTTAGTGGGGGGTACGGATACG. Protein: CASSLVGGTDT. The whole CDR3 sequence is CASSLVGGTDTQYF.

This clone occurred many times. The sequenced fragment ends 3 residues before the CDR3 boundary, so the rest is inferred from the germline J gene. This chain connects TRBV5-1 to TRBJ1-4, with a weak D call TRBD1 (5 bases). The V gene's germline CDR1 is SGHRS and CDR2 YFSETQ. The CDR3 has 14 residues. V lost 6 bases and J lost 0, with 9 bases in between. The CDR3 sequence: CASTRQSTNEKLFF. The covered CDR3 bases are TGCGCCAGCACAAGACAGTCAACTAATGAAAAA. The full variable domain, in which reference TRBV5-1 and TRBJ1-4 provide the parts outside the CDR3, is KAGVTQTPRYLIKTRGQQVTLSCSPISGHRSVSWYQQTPGQGLQFLFEYFSETQRNKGNFPGRFSGRQFSNSRSEMNVSTLELGDSALYLCASTRQSTNEKLFFGSGTQLSVL.

About this clone: Read data end 3 residues before the CDR3 end; the end is taken from the germline J gene. The gene calls are TRBV7-8 and TRBJ1-2; 7 bases are shared with TRBD1. In germline, CDR1 is SGHVS, CDR2 FQNEAQ. The V segment lost 6 bases and the J segment 5 bases; nucleotides outside the gene matches: 6. CDR3 length equals 13 residues. CDR3 sequence: CASRPQGRYGYTF. The CDR3 DNA, read in part, is TGTGCCAGCAGGCCACAGGGGAGATATGGC.

This clone was counted many times. The read gets to within 3 residues of the CDR3 end, and the germline J gene fills in the rest. This chain joins TRBV20-1 and TRBJ2-1; 9 nucleotides agree with TRBD1. V trimming: 4 bases; J trimming: 2 bases; junction bases outside the gene matches: 3. The germline V gene has CDR1 DFQATT and CDR2 SNEGSKA (reference sequence). The CDR3 is made up of 14 amino acids. Incomplete CDR3 DNA: TGCAGTGCTAACAGGGGGCTACCCTACAATGAG. This sequence encodes CSANRGLPYNE. The whole CDR3 is CSANRGLPYNEQFF.

This clone was observed a handful of times. The read falls 3 residues short of the CDR3 end, and the missing part is taken from the germline J gene. The same CDR3 can be traced to other DNA sequences in this sample. The chain combines TRBV5-1 with TRBJ2-1; the match to TRBD2 covers 7 bases. V lost 4 bases and J lost 0; bases outside the gene matches: 7. Germline V gene sequence: CDR1 SGHRS, CDR2 YFSETQ. This CDR3 contains 16 residues. The sequenced CDR3 bases are TGCGCCAGCAGCCTGGGGCTAGCGGTCTCCTACAATGAG. It is translated as CASSLGLAVSYNE. The CDR3 reads in full as CASSLGLAVSYNEQFF.

This clone has ten or more counts. The read falls 3 residues short of the CDR3 end, and the missing part is taken from the germline J gene. J is TRBJ2-6 and V is TRBV5-1; perhaps TRBD2 as D (5 bases). The germline CDR1 and CDR2 sequences are SGHRS and YFSETQ. The CDR3 loop spans 15 amino acids. Trimming pared 6 bases from V and 2 bases from J, leaving 12 bases between. CDR3 bases read: TGCGCCAGCAACGGGGATGTGGCTGGGGCCAACGTC. Translated, it gives CASNGDVAGANV. The full CDR3 protein is CASNGDVAGANVLTF. Full variable domain (outside the CDR3, taken from reference TRBV5-1 and TRBJ2-6): KAGVTQTPRYLIKTRGQQVTLSCSPISGHRSVSWYQQTPGQGLQFLFEYFSETQRNKGNFPGRFSGRQFSNSRSEMNVSTLELGDSALYLCASNGDVAGANVLTFGAGSRLTVL.

This clone occurred many times. The read terminates 3 residues ahead of where the CDR3 ends, so the germline J gene completes it. The chain links TRBV20-1 to TRBJ1-1, with TRBD1 matching over 8 bases. V lost 0 bases and J lost 2; bases outside the gene matches: 8. Germline CDR1 is DFQATT and CDR2 is SNEGSKA (reference sequence). This CDR3 has 16 amino acids. CDR3 protein: CSARDPRQGRNTEAFF. CDR3 DNA, as far as it was read: TGCAGTGCTAGAGACCCAAGACAGGGGAGAAACACTGAA.

This clone occurred many times. The read terminates 3 residues ahead of where the CDR3 ends, so the germline J gene completes it. The chain joins TRBV5-6 to TRBJ2-2, with 8 positions matching TRBD1. The V segment lost 4 bases and the J segment 5 bases; nucleotides outside the gene matches: 1. The CDR3 extends over 13 amino acids. The germline CDR1 and CDR2 sequences are SGHDT and YYEEEE. The CDR3 protein is CASSRTGTGELFF. CDR3 DNA, as far as it was read: TGTGCCAGCAGCCGGACAGGGACCGGGGAG. The full variable domain, completed using reference TRBV5-6 and TRBJ2-2, is DAGVTQSPTHLIKTRGQQVTLRCSPKSGHDTVSWYQQALGQGPQFIFQYYEEEERQRGNFPDRFSGHQFPNYSSELNVNALLLGDSALYLCASSRTGTGELFFGEGSRLTVL.

This clone was detected many times. The read ends 3 residues shy of where the CDR3 ends; the end is completed using the germline J gene. The rearrangement joins TRBV28 to TRBJ1-6; D not resolved. Germline V gene data show CDR1 as MDHEN and CDR2 as SYDVKM. The V end was cut by 8 bases, the J end by 7 bases, with 15 bases between. This CDR3 is 14 amino acids long. This chain's CDR3 is CASLRHRGNSPLHF. Incomplete CDR3 DNA: TGTGCCAGCCTAAGACACCGGGGAAATTCACCC. Full variable domain (missing parts from reference TRBV28 and TRBJ1-6): DVKVTQSSRYLVKRTGEKVFLECVQDMDHENMFWYRQDPGLGLRLIYFSYDVKMKEKGDIPEGYSVSREKKERFSLILESASTNQTSMYLCASLRHRGNSPLHFGNGTRLTVT.

This clone was picked up many times. The read halts 3 residues ahead of the CDR3 end, with the missing end drawn from the germline J gene. V gene TRBV5-1 combines with J gene TRBJ2-3; 14 positions match TRBD2. The germline V gene encodes CDR1 SGHRS and CDR2 YFSETQ. The CDR3 covers 15 residues. The CDR3: CASSPGTSGGETQYF. Incomplete CDR3 DNA: TGCGCCAGCAGCCCCGGGACTAGCGGGGGCGAGACG.

This clone was detected many times. The CDR3 end is not reached by the read, which stops 3 residues before it; the germline J gene fills it in. The V call is TRBV3-1 (or the pseudogene TRBV3-2), the J call TRBJ2-1; 7 nucleotides line up with TRBD2. The CDR3 sequence is 17 residues long. The J segment lost 9 bases and the V segment lost 4 bases, leaving 18 bases of the junction unmatched. From germline, CDR1 is LGHDT and CDR2 YNNKEL (reference sequence). The CDR3: CASSRRLSVGGGVEQFF. CDR3 bases read: TGTGCCAGCAGCCGACGGCTCAGCGTCGGGGGAGGGGTTGAG.